In its sample, the clone carrying this TCR beta chain was seen many times. This sample was taken from a study of T cell repertoires in cytomegalovirus infection. The CDR3 totals 14 residues. Trimming removed 2 bases at V and 3 bases at J, with 13 bases between. Germline CDR1 DFQATT, CDR2 SNEGSKA (reference sequence). TCRdb recomputed calls from the reads with MiXCR, one row per CDR3 protein. The data contain some 680,000 distinct CDR3 sequences, roughly 36% of them singletons. The clonotype comes from a human donor in good health (CMV status not recorded). Some clones in this sample may be carry-over from other donors' samples. The specimen sequenced was PBMCs. The chain employs TRBV20-1 and TRBJ1-1, with D perhaps matching TRBD1 (5 bases). This CDR3 is CSARRGSADTEAFF. CDR3 DNA: TGCAGTGCTAGACGGGGGTCCGCGGACACTGAAGCTTTCTTT.